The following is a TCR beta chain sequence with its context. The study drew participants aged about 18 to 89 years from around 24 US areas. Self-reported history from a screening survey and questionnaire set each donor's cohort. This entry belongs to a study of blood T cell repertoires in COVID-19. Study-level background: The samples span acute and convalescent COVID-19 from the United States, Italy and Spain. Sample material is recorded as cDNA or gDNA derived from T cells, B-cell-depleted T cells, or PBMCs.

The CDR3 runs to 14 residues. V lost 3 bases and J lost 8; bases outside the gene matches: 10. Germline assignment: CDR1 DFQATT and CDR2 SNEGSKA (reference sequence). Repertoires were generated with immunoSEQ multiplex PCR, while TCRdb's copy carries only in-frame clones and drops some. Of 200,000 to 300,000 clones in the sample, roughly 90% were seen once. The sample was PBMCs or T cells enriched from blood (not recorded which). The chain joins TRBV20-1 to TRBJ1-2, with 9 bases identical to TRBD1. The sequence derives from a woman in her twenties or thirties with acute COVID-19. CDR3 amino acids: CSASPGQGPAGYTF. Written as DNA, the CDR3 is TGCAGTGCTAGTCCGGGACAGGGCCCCGCAGGCTACACCTTC.